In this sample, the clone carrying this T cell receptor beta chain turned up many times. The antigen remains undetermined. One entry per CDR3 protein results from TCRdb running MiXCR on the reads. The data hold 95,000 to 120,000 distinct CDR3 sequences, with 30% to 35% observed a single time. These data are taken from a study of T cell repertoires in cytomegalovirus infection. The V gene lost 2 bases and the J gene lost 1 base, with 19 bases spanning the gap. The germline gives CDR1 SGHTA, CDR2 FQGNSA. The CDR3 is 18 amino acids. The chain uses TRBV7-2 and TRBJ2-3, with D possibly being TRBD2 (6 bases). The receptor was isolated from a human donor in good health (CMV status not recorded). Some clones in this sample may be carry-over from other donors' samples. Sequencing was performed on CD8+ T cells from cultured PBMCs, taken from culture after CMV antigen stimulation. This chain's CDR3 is CASSLKFSAGGGTDTQYF. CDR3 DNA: TGTGCCAGCAGCTTAAAGTTTTCAGCGGGTGGCGGCACAGATACGCAGTATTTT.